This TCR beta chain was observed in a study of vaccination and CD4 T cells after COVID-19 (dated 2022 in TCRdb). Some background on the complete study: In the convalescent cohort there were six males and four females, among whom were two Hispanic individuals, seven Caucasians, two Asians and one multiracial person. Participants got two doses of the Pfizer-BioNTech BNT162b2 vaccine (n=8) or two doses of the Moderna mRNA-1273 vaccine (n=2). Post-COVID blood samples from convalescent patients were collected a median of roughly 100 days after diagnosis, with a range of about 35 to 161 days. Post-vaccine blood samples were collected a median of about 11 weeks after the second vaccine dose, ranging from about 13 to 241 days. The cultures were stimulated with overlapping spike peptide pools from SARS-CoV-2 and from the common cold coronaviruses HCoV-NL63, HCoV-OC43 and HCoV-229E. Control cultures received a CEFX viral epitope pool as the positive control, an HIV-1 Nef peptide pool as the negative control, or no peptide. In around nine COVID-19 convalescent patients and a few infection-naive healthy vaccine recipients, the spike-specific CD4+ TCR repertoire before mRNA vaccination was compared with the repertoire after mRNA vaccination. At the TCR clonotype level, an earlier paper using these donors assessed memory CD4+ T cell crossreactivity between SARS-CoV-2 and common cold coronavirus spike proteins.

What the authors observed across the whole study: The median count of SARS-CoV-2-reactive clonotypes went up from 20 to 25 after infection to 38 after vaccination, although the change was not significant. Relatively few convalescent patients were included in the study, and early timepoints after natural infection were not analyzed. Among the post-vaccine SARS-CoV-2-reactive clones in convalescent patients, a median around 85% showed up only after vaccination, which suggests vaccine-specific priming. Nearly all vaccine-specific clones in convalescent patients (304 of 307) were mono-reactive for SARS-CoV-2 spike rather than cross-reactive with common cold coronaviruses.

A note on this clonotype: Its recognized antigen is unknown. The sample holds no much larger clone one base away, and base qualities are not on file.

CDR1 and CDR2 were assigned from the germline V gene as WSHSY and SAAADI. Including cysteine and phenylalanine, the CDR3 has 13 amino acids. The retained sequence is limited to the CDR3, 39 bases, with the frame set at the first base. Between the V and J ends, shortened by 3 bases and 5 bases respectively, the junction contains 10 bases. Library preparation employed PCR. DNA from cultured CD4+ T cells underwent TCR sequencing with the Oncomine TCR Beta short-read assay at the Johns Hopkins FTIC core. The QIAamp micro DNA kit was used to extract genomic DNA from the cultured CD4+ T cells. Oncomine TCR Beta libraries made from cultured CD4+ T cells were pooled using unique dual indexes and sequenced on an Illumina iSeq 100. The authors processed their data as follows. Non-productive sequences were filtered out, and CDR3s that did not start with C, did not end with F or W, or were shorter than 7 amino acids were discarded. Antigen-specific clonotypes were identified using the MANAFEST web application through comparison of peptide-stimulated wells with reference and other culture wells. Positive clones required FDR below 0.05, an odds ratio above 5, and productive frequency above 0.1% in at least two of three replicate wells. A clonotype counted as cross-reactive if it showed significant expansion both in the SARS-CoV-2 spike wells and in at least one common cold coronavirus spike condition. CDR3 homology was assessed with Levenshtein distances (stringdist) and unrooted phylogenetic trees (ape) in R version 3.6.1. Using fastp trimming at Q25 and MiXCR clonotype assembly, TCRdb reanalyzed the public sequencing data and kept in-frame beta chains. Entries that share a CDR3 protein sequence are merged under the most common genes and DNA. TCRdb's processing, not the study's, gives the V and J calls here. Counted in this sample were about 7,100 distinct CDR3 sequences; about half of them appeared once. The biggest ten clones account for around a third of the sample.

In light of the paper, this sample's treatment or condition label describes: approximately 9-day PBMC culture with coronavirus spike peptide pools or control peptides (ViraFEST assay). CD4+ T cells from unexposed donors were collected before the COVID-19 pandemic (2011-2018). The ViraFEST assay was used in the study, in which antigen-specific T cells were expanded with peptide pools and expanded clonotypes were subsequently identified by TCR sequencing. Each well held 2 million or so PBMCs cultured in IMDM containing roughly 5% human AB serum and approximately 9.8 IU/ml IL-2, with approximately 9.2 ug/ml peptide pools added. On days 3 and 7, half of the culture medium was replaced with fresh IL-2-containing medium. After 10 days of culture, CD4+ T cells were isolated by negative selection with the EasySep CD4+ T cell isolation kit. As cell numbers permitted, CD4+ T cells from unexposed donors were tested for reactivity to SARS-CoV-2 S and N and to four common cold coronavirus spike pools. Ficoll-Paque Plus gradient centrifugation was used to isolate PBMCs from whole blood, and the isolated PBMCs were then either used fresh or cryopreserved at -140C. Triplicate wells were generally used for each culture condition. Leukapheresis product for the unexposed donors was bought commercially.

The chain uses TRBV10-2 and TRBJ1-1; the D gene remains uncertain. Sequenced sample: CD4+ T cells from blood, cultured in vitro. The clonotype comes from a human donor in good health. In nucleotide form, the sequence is TGCGCCAGCAGTGATCGGGTATGGACTGAAGCTTTCTTT. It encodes CASSDRVWTEAFF.